The rows below give T cell receptor beta chains drawn from one sample of a study of blood T cell repertoires in COVID-19. Data came from immunoSEQ multiplex PCR; TCRdb stores just in-frame clones and leaves some out. The data show about 330,000 clones, 80% to 90% seen once. The sample was PBMCs or T cells enriched from blood (not recorded which). These receptors all come from a man aged 25 to 40 who had recovered from COVID-19. Each CDR3 is given with its conserved first and last residue. Clone size, where shown, is once, few, many, or a class for clones that have expanded.

length: 14
J: TRBJ2-5
size: -
V: TRBV24-1
CDR3: CATSDRLAQETQYF

length: 15
J: TRBJ2-1
size: -
V: TRBV10-2
CDR3: CASSDPRTSYNEQFF

length: 15
J: TRBJ2-4
size: -
V: TRBV4-2
CDR3: CASSRAWEAKNIQYF

length: 14
J: TRBJ1-4
size: -
V: TRBV2
CDR3: CASKAGTENEKLFF

length: 13
J: TRBJ1-2
size: -
V: TRBV28
CDR3: CASSQTGSYGYTF

length: 17
J: TRBJ2-1
size: -
V: TRBV27
CDR3: CASSLSGGAGSYNEQFF

length: 16
J: TRBJ2-3
size: -
V: TRBV7-9
CDR3: CASSSRLAGGTDTQYF

length: 13
J: TRBJ1-5
size: -
V: TRBV2
CDR3: CASRYRDSQPQHF

length: 14
J: TRBJ1-1
size: -
V: TRBV13
CDR3: CASNNRGMNTEAFF

length: 11
J: TRBJ2-1
size: -
V: TRBV6-5
CDR3: CASSFVGEQFF

length: 12
J: TRBJ1-1
size: -
V: TRBV29-1
CDR3: CSGQGASTEAFF

length: 16
J: TRBJ2-7
size: -
V: TRBV18
CDR3: CASSLTAGTPSYEQYF

length: 16
J: TRBJ1-5
size: -
V: TRBV30
CDR3: CAWSQDDRAHNQPQHF

length: 16
J: TRBJ1-3
size: few
V: TRBV5-6
CDR3: CASSSQLDRAGNTIYF

length: 15
J: TRBJ2-3
size: -
V: TRBV7-2
CDR3: CASTPGQAVGDTQYF

length: 15
J: TRBJ1-4
size: -
V: TRBV5-4
CDR3: CASSFRTGGAEKLFF

length: 12
J: TRBJ1-2
size: -
V: TRBV20-1
CDR3: CSASTGTYGYTF

length: 15
J: TRBJ1-2
size: -
V: TRBV18
CDR3: CASSLTTGEDYGYTF

length: 12
J: TRBJ2-7
size: once
V: TRBV5-6
CDR3: CASGTGLSEQYF

length: 15
J: TRBJ1-4
size: -
V: TRBV19
CDR3: CASSEGQTTNEKLFF

length: 16
J: TRBJ1-2
size: -
V: TRBV25-1
CDR3: CASKGTGWDMKAGYTF

length: 14
J: TRBJ1-5
size: -
V: TRBV7-5
CDR3: CVRSPGRGNQPQHF

length: 11
J: TRBJ2-7
size: -
V: TRBV7-9
CDR3: CASSSLYEQYF

length: 14
J: TRBJ1-3
size: -
V: TRBV18
CDR3: CASSTTGSGNTIYF

length: 13
J: TRBJ1-4
size: -
V: TRBV2
CDR3: CAGRGTGAKKLFF

length: 14
J: TRBJ1-2
size: -
V: TRBV27
CDR3: CASSFQGGGYGYTF

length: 16
J: TRBJ1-1
size: -
V: TRBV18
CDR3: CASSPSSRHMNTEAFF

length: 16
J: TRBJ1-2
size: once
V: TRBV15
CDR3: CATSRGSGGSDYGYTF

length: 14
J: TRBJ1-4
size: -
V: TRBV30
CDR3: CAWKVGTGYEKLFF

length: 13
J: TRBJ2-5
size: -
V: TRBV7-6
CDR3: CASTYRVGETQYF

length: 13
J: TRBJ1-1
size: -
V: TRBV6-2/TRBV6-3
CDR3: CASSWRENTEAFF

length: 14
J: TRBJ2-7
size: -
V: TRBV5-4
CDR3: CASSLGGSAYEQYF

length: 13
J: TRBJ1-2
size: -
V: TRBV6-5
CDR3: CASSQRGFYGYTF

length: 15
J: TRBJ2-1
size: -
V: TRBV6-5
CDR3: CASSYSSGGYNEQFF

length: 15
J: TRBJ2-5
size: -
V: TRBV7-9
CDR3: CASSLGGQRQETQYF

length: 13
J: TRBJ2-2
size: -
V: TRBV13
CDR3: CASSPLKAGELFF

length: 15
J: TRBJ1-3
size: -
V: TRBV9
CDR3: CASSPTGVAGNTIYF

length: 13
J: TRBJ1-1
size: -
V: TRBV19
CDR3: CASRGQGRVEAFF

length: 15
J: TRBJ1-1
size: -
V: TRBV27
CDR3: CASSLTGGMNTEAFF

length: 15
J: TRBJ2-1
size: -
V: TRBV30
CDR3: CAYSGDFGSYNEQFF

length: 16
J: TRBJ2-7
size: once
V: TRBV4-1
CDR3: CASSQEGGGSSYEQYF

length: 17
J: TRBJ2-5
size: -
V: TRBV3-1/TRBV3-2
CDR3: CASSQEPGLGFTETQYF

length: 18
J: TRBJ2-7
size: -
V: TRBV6-4
CDR3: CASSDSRQAGFISYEQYF

length: 13
J: TRBJ1-1
size: -
V: TRBV28
CDR3: CASSFPMNTEAFF

length: 12
J: TRBJ1-2
size: -
V: TRBV12-3/TRBV12-4
CDR3: CASSLVPMGYTF

length: 15
J: TRBJ2-2
size: -
V: TRBV10-3
CDR3: CAIKASGVNTGELFF

length: 14
J: TRBJ1-1
size: -
V: TRBV19
CDR3: CASTRDNLNTEAFF

length: 15
J: TRBJ2-7
size: -
V: TRBV6-5
CDR3: CASSTDRTPTYEQYF

length: 13
J: TRBJ1-1
size: -
V: TRBV5-1
CDR3: CASSLERYSGAFF

length: 18
J: TRBJ2-5
size: -
V: TRBV10-3
CDR3: CAISSRVGQGRGKETQYF

length: 17
J: TRBJ1-6
size: -
V: TRBV6-1
CDR3: CASSEASEENYNSPLHF

length: 14
J: TRBJ2-5
size: -
V: TRBV24-1
CDR3: CATSPAGRKETQYF

length: 15
J: TRBJ2-2
size: -
V: TRBV5-1
CDR3: CASSSSWGGTGELFF

length: 14
J: TRBJ1-3
size: -
V: TRBV7-2
CDR3: CASSLARQGNTIYF